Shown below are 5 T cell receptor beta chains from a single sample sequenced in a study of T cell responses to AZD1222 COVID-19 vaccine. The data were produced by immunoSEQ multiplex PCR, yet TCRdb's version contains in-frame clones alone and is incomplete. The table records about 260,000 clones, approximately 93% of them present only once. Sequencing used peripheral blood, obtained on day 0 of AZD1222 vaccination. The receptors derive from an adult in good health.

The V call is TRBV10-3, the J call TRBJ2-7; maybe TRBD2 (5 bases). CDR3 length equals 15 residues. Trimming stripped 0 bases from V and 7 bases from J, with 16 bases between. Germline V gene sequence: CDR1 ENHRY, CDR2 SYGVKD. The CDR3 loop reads CAISESEGISGEQYF. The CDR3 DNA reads TGTGCCATCAGTGAGTCAGAGGGAATCTCTGGAGAGCAGTACTTC.

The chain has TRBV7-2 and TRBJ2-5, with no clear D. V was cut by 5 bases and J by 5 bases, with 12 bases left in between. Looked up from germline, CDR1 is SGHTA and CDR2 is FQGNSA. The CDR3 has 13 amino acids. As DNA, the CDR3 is TGTGCCAGCAGCGACTCCTGGCCGGAGACCCAGTACTTC. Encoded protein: CASSDSWPETQYF.

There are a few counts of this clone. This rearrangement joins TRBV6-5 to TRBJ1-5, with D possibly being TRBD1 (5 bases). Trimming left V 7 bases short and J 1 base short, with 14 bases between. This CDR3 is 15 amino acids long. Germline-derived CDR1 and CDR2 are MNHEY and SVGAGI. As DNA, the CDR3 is TGTGCCAGCACCACAAGGACACCCAGCAATCAGCCCCAGCATTTT. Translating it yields CASTTRTPSNQPQHF.

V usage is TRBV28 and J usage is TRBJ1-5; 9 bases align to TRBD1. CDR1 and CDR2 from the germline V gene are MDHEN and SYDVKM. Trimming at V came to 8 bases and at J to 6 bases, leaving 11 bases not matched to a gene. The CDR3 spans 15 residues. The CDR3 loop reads CASGESGTGFQPQHF. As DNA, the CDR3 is TGTGCCAGCGGCGAATCCGGGACAGGGTTTCAGCCCCAGCATTTT.

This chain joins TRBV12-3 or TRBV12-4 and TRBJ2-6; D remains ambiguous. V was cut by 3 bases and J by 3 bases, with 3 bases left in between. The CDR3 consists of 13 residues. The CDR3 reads CASSFRGANVLTF. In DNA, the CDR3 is TGTGCCAGCAGTTTTCGTGGGGCCAACGTCCTGACTTTC.